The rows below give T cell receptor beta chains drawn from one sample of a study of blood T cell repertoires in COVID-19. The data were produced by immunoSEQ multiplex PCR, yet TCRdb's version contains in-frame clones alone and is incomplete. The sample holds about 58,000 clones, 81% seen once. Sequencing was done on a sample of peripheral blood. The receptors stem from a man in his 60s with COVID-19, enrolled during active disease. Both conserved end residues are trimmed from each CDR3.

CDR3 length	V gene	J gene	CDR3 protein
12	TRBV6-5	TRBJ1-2	ASRSPSSNYGYT
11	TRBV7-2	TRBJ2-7	ASSTRLLLEQY
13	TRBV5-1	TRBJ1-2	ASSLGGEANYGYT
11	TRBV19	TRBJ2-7	ASSRGPSYEQY
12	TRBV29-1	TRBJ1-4	SAAQGGTNEKLF
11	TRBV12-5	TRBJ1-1	ASGLGGNTEAF
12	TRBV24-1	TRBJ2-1	ATSDRLAGGGQF
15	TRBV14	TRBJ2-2	ASSQAHRQGYTGELF
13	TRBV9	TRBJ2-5	ASSPSGRAGETQY
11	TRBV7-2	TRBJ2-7	ASSTRFGYEQY